In this sample, the clone carrying this TCR beta chain turned up once. These data come from a study of blood T cell repertoires in COVID-19. Study in general: Acute and convalescent COVID-19 specimens originated in the United States, Italy and Spain.

This CDR3 comprises 14 residues. The V gene lost 7 bases and the J gene lost 4 bases, with 14 bases spanning the gap. Germline V gene lookup returns CDR1 LNHDA and CDR2 SQIVND (reference sequence). Sequencing used immunoSEQ multiplex PCR; TCRdb keeps in-frame clones, though not all of them. The sample carries about 99,000 clones, 65% to 85% recorded once. Sequencing was carried out using peripheral blood. The J gene is TRBJ1-5, the V gene TRBV19; possibly TRBD1 for D (5 bases). The clonotype originates from a man in his 70s with active or convalescent COVID-19. For the CDR3, the DNA is TGTGCCAGTATGGCTGGGGCGGCTAATCAGCCCCAGCATTTT. Translated: CASMAGAANQPQHF.